This TCR beta chain was sequenced in a study of blood T cells in healthy people across ages. About the study: Capturing about one barcoded beta molecule per two T cells was achieved by template switching. Study results and caveats: Naive CD4+ cell counts and diversity both ran higher in long-lived than in aged donors.

The use of a sample-barcoded 5' primer and a J-beta primer mix characterized a second PCR of 7 to 11 cycles. From the 5' RACE reads, TCRdb called clonotypes with MiXCR, one entry per CDR3 protein. The repertoire consists of around 970,000 distinct CDR3 sequences, with roughly 50% occurring once and the leading ten covering over 20%. This clonotype was observed at least ten times. What it binds is not known. V lost 8 bases to trimming and J lost 0 bases, with 7 bases between them. The CDR3 loop spans 12 amino acids. Germline CDR1 ENHRY, CDR2 SYGVKD. The V and J genes are TRBV10-3 and TRBJ1-2; tentative D call: TRBD1 (5 bases). Sequenced material: blood. This TCR derives from a woman in her sixties in good health. CDR3 amino acids: CAIGGSNYGYTF. Here the CDR3 DNA reads TGTGCCATCGGGGGATCTAACTATGGCTACACCTTC.